The 24 T cell receptor beta chains reported below all come from one sample, sequenced in a study of cytomegalovirus exposure and HLA in healthy donors (dated by TCRdb to 2015 to 2018). The library came from the immunoSEQ multiplex PCR assay. For the multiplex PCR, a mixture combining 60 forward primers for TCR Vbeta segments and 13 reverse primers for TCR Jbeta segments was used. TCRdb stores this immuneACCESS table with in-frame sequences only. Part of the clones is absent; in the studies checked, under half of the shortfall reflects unresolved V genes, and no reason is known for the rest. This sample lists more than 85,000 clones; 77% were detected once. The ten largest clones take up around 2% of the sample. The sequencing sample was made of PBMCs. These receptors all come from a boy between 10 and 17 years old in good health and CMV-seronegative.

The chain is built from TRBV12-5 and TRBJ1-5; no reliable D call. Germline-derived CDR1 and CDR2 are LGHNT and FRNRAP. The CDR3 has 13 residues. V was clipped by 1 base and J by 4 bases, with 5 bases between them. The CDR3 protein is CASGLEPNQPQHF. The CDR3 DNA is TGTGCTAGTGGTTTGGAGCCGAATCAGCCCCAGCATTTT.

J is TRBJ1-2 and V is TRBV6-6; possibly TRBD1 for D (6 bases). This CDR3 is built from 12 residues. V lost 6 bases to trimming and J lost 3 bases, with 8 bases between them. Per the germline V gene, CDR1 is MNHNY and CDR2 is SVGAGI (reference sequence). The CDR3: CASSRGDYGYTF. CDR3 DNA: TGTGCCAGCAGCAGGGGTGACTATGGCTACACCTTC.

The chain carries TRBV4-1 and TRBJ1-6; D is unresolved. Trimming took 4 bases from V and 0 from J, leaving 10 bases between them. The CDR3 contains 16 residues. Germline V gene lookup returns CDR1 MGHRA and CDR2 YSYEKL. The CDR3 here is CASSPLQLSYNSPLHF. CDR3 DNA sequence: TGCGCCAGCAGCCCCCTACAGCTCTCCTATAATTCACCCCTCCACTTT.

The chain combines TRBV7-9 with TRBJ1-5; tentative D call: TRBD1 (5 bases). Germline assignment: CDR1 SEHNR and CDR2 FQNEAQ (reference sequence). The germline V and J ends were trimmed by 1 base and 7 bases, with 8 bases remaining between them. The CDR3 covers 13 residues. CDR3 region: CASSLGTQQPQHF. CDR3 coding DNA: TGTGCCAGCAGCTTAGGGACACAGCAGCCCCAGCATTTT.

The chain recombines TRBV23-1 with TRBJ2-3; D remains ambiguous. Being an ORF, TRBV23-1 has a function that is uncertain. The V gene lost 4 bases and the J gene lost 2 bases, with 10 bases spanning the gap. This CDR3 is 14 amino acids long. The CDR3 loop reads CASSRRSFTDTQYF. The DNA for the CDR3 is TGCGCCAGCAGTCGGCGGAGTTTCACAGATACGCAGTATTTT.

The chain recombines TRBV6-5 with TRBJ2-7; D unclear. From germline, CDR1 is MNHEY and CDR2 SVGAGI. The CDR3 is made up of 15 amino acids. Trimming took 6 bases from V and 0 from J, leaving 15 bases between them. CDR3 DNA: TGTGCCAGCAGCCTGCGGCCGGATAGCTCCTACGAGCAGTACTTC. Translating gives CASSLRPDSSYEQYF.

The genes are TRBV28 and TRBJ1-2; weak D call: TRBD1 (6 bases). CDR3 length: 14 residues. CDR1 and CDR2 from the germline V gene are MDHEN and SYDVKM. V was pared by 4 bases and J by 7 bases, with 16 bases between. DNA of the CDR3: TGTGCCAGCAGTTACCGCGGGGGGCTGAGTGGCTACACCTTC. This sequence encodes CASSYRGGLSGYTF.

This clone was found a few times. The chain links TRBV7-2 to TRBJ2-7, with 7 bases matching TRBD1. The CDR3 sequence is 15 residues long. Germline V gene lookup returns CDR1 SGHTA and CDR2 FQGNSA. V lost 5 bases to trimming and J lost 0 bases; unmatched junction nucleotides: 7. CDR3 loop: CASSAGWDSSYEQYF. The CDR3, as DNA: TGTGCCAGCAGCGCCGGGTGGGACAGCTCCTACGAGCAGTACTTC.

The chain recombines TRBV5-4 with TRBJ1-1; TRBD1 is a possible D gene (6 bases). V was clipped by 3 bases and J by 1 base, with 7 bases between them. This CDR3 spans 13 amino acids. The germline CDR1 and CDR2 sequences are SGHNT and YYREEE (reference sequence). The CDR3 here is CASSSTGNTEAFF. In DNA form, the CDR3 reads TGTGCCAGCAGCTCGACAGGGAACACTGAAGCTTTCTTT.

This rearrangement joins TRBV18 to TRBJ2-5, with D possibly TRBD2 on 6 matching bases. Germline V gene sequence: CDR1 KGHSH, CDR2 LQKENI. V was cut by 0 bases and J by 7 bases, with 15 bases left in between. The CDR3 is 15 amino acids. This chain's CDR3 is CASSPPLFSGGTQYF. CDR3 in DNA: TGTGCCAGCTCACCACCTTTATTCTCCGGGGGGACCCAGTACTTC.

The gene calls are TRBV29-1 and TRBJ2-1; tentatively, D is TRBD1 (5 bases). CDR1 and CDR2 from the germline V gene are SQVTM and ANQGSEA. The V and J ends lost 6 bases and 3 bases respectively, with 12 bases between them. This CDR3 spans 13 amino acids. The CDR3 sequence is CSVVGRIYNEQFF. The CDR3, as DNA: TGCAGCGTGGTGGGGCGGATCTACAATGAGCAGTTCTTC.

CDR3 region: CASSGTGNTGELFF. In nucleotides, the CDR3 is TGCGCCAGCAGCGGGACAGGGAACACCGGGGAGCTGTTTTTT. The chain joins TRBV5-1 to TRBJ2-2; 8 bases fit TRBD1. Germline V lookup: CDR1 SGHRS, CDR2 YFSETQ. J was trimmed by 1 base and V by 4 bases; bases with no gene match: 0. CDR3 length: 14 amino acids.

The J gene is TRBJ1-1, the V gene TRBV29-1, with D perhaps matching TRBD1 (5 bases). The CDR3 sequence is 13 residues long. CDR1 is SQVTM and CDR2 is ANQGSEA in the germline V gene. V was shortened by 6 bases and J by 5 bases, with 16 bases between the two germline ends. The CDR3 region has the DNA TGCAGCGTCCTGGAGGAGGGGCGGACTGAAGCTTTCTTT. It is translated as CSVLEEGRTEAFF.

This CDR3 reads CASSLGAGGNNRQPQHF. In nucleotides, the CDR3 is TGTGCCAGCAGCTTAGGGGCAGGGGGAAACAATCGGCAGCCCCAGCATTTT. The chain links TRBV7-8 to TRBJ1-5, with TRBD1 matching over 7 bases. Germline CDR1 and CDR2: SGHVS and FQNEAQ. The CDR3 totals 17 residues. The V segment lost 1 base and the J segment 7 bases; nucleotides outside the gene matches: 13.

This chain uses TRBV10-3 with TRBJ2-2; D possibly corresponds to TRBD1 (7 bases). Trimming took 2 bases from V and 6 from J, leaving 13 bases between them. CDR1 is ENHRY, CDR2 SYGVKD, per germline. The CDR3 is 15 residues long. CDR3 in amino acids: CAISETDREAGELFF. CDR3 bases: TGTGCCATCAGTGAGACTGACAGGGAGGCCGGGGAGCTGTTTTTT.

The rearrangement uses TRBV7-6 and TRBJ2-7; a possible D gene is TRBD2 (6 bases). This CDR3 spans 14 amino acids. The germline CDR1 and CDR2 sequences are SGHVS and FNYEAQ. The V gene lost 0 bases and the J gene lost 3 bases, with 9 bases spanning the gap. CDR3 DNA sequence: TGTGCCAGCAGCTTAGCCCGGGGGAACTACGAGCAGTACTTC. It encodes CASSLARGNYEQYF.

The genes are TRBV4-3 and TRBJ2-2; the match to TRBD2 covers 11 bases. The CDR3 has 17 amino acids. Germline V gene sequence: CDR1 LGHNA, CDR2 YSLEER. With 1 base clipped from V and 7 bases from J, the junction kept 8 bases outside the gene matches. Written as DNA, the CDR3 is TGCGCCAGCAGCCAAGGGGTAGCGGGAGGGCCAGGCGGGGAGCTGTTTTTT. Translated: CASSQGVAGGPGGELFF.

This chain links TRBV7-2 with TRBJ1-1; 7 bases are a match to TRBD1. Germline CDR1 and CDR2: SGHTA and FQGNSA. CDR3 length: 15 residues. Unmatched junction bases numbered 6, after V lost 5 bases and J lost 0 bases. CDR3 nucleotide sequence: TGTGCCAGCAGCCCGTTGGGACAGCTGAACACTGAAGCTTTCTTT. It encodes CASSPLGQLNTEAFF.

The chain combines TRBV15 with TRBJ1-5; possibly TRBD1 for D (5 bases). V was trimmed by 6 bases and J by 3 bases, leaving 15 bases between them. This CDR3 is built from 15 residues. Germline V gene sequence: CDR1 LNHNV, CDR2 YYDKDF (reference sequence). The CDR3 region is CATSPDSPDNQPQHF. The CDR3 DNA reads TGTGCCACCAGTCCCGACAGCCCTGACAATCAGCCCCAGCATTTT.

This rearrangement joins TRBV6-5 to TRBJ2-7; 7 bases align to TRBD1. The CDR3 loop spans 15 amino acids. With 6 bases clipped from V and 4 bases from J, the junction kept 12 bases outside the gene matches. Germline CDR1 is MNHEY and CDR2 is SVGAGI. CDR3 region: CASSLRDSSYYEQYF. Here the CDR3 DNA reads TGTGCCAGCAGCCTCCGGGACAGTAGTTATTACGAGCAGTACTTC.

The chain uses TRBV6-5 and TRBJ2-7; 8 nucleotides match TRBD2. The CDR3 has 13 residues. After removal of 9 bases from V and 6 bases from J, the junction contained 10 bases not matched to a gene. Germline values: CDR1 MNHEY, CDR2 SVGAGI. The CDR3 nucleotides read TGTGCCAGTCGACCGGGACTAGGGCGCGAGCAGTACTTC. Translation gives CASRPGLGREQYF.

Worth noting for this clone: The junction shows a germline mismatch at one end, possibly a read error. This chain links TRBV5-4 with TRBJ2-3, with D possibly matching TRBD2 (5 bases). Looked up from germline, CDR1 is SGHNT and CDR2 is YYREEE (reference sequence). The CDR3 is 14 amino acids. CDR3: CGSRSGSGTDTQYF. CDR3 nucleotides: TGTGGCAGCCGTTCGGGATCCGGCACAGATACGCAGTATTTT.

On this clone: An end of the junction differs from the germline gene, which may be a read error. The rearrangement links TRBV7-7 to TRBJ2-5; 8 nucleotides line up with TRBD2. The germline CDR1 and CDR2 sequences are SSHAT and FNYEAQ (reference sequence). The CDR3 runs to 18 residues. The CDR3 nucleotides read TGTGCTAGCAGCTTAGCCCCGTTAGCAGCGGGGGAACAAGAGACCCAGTACTTC. Translated, it gives CASSLAPLAAGEQETQYF.

This sequence joins TRBV6-1 and TRBJ2-3; 10 bases fit TRBD2. The CDR3 consists of 15 residues. Germline loops: CDR1 MNHNS, CDR2 SASEGT. Unmatched junction bases numbered 1, after V lost 0 bases and J lost 4 bases. The DNA of the CDR3 is TGTGCCAGCAGTGAAGCTAGCGGGGGGCCAGATACGCAGTATTTT. This sequence encodes CASSEASGGPDTQYF.